The rows below give T cell receptor beta chains drawn from one sample of a study of blood T cell repertoires in COVID-19. Here immunoSEQ multiplex PCR was the method, and the copy in TCRdb shows in-frame clones only, minus some. The data contain about 350,000 clones, 80% to 90% of them singletons. Specimen: peripheral blood. Receptor source: a man aged 25-40 years with COVID-19, enrolled during active disease. The CDR3 runs from the conserved cysteine through the conserved F or W. Each record gives: V gene, J gene, CDR3 protein.

>TRBV21-1|TRBJ2-1
CASSKLPLHLSNEQFF
>TRBV29-1|TRBJ2-3
CSVDSAGLTDTQYF
>TRBV5-4|TRBJ2-7
CASSSESDRSYEQYF
>TRBV7-2|TRBJ1-5
CASSPSGQSNQPQHF
>TRBV5-6|TRBJ1-5
CASSSGQYSNQPQHF
>TRBV6-6|TRBJ1-3
CASSRDRAGNTIYF
>TRBV27|TRBJ2-7
CASSFRLAGGPTSYEQYF
>TRBV11-2|TRBJ2-7
CASSLSPGLAGVSSYEQYF
>TRBV9|TRBJ2-7
CASSPRQGGEQYF
>TRBV12-3/TRBV12-4|TRBJ1-1
CASSIRQGSEAFF
>TRBV10-3|TRBJ1-5
CAISESTGRGNQPQHF
>TRBV7-9|TRBJ2-3
CASSLGFGGTSGTDTQYF
>TRBV2|TRBJ2-5
CASSNYRGRGETQYF
>TRBV7-3|TRBJ2-2
CASSQQGAQDGELFF
>TRBV14|TRBJ2-1
CASSQGVRSGGNEQFF
>TRBV29-1|TRBJ2-5
CSKSSGGAGETQYF
>TRBV5-1|TRBJ1-2
CASSLQGAVDYGYTF
>TRBV4-3|TRBJ2-6
CASSQVNLYSSGANVLTF
>TRBV6-6|TRBJ2-5
CASSPGTGIVQETQYF
>TRBV18|TRBJ1-5
CASSPLGTGLNQPQHF
>TRBV9|TRBJ2-2
CASTPRTSGNTGELFF
>TRBV5-5|TRBJ2-7
CASSLSTGSGYEQYF
>TRBV5-5|TRBJ2-1
CASSLEGGTGNEQFF
>TRBV6-2/TRBV6-3|TRBJ2-7
CASSYSSGVSYEQYF
>TRBV19|TRBJ1-5
CASSIGGTLFSNQPQHF